This record looks at one T cell receptor beta chain sequence and its context. Its antigen is undetermined. This sample is drawn from a study of shared clonotypes between healthy human individuals. Study-wide results and limits: A limitation of the genetic and exposure-history diversity represented arose from few donors.

It was some 84 million PBMCs that unsorted samples used for genomic DNA. The CDR3 consists of 14 residues. CDR1 is SGDLS and CDR2 is YYNGEE in the germline V gene. V dropped 3 bases and J dropped 3; count of bases not matched to a gene: 3. The sequenced material, unsorted PBMC DNA, was run on ten immunoSEQ deep assay plates. TCRdb keeps only in-frame clones here, not all; method: immunoSEQ multiplex PCR. The repertoire includes 500,000 to 650,000 clones, roughly four fifths of them detected once, and around 12% sits in the top ten. This sequence originates from a woman aged 40 to 50 in good health. Some clones in this sample may be carry-over from other donors' samples. Material: PBMCs. This chain connects TRBV9 to TRBJ1-1; 9 bases line up with TRBD1. The CDR3: CASSARQGDTEAFF. The DNA for the CDR3 is TGTGCCAGCAGCGCTCGACAGGGGGACACTGAAGCTTTCTTT.